The present T cell receptor (beta chain) was sequenced within a study of patients and donors after allogeneic stem cell transplantation. CDR3 length: 15 residues. Germline V lookup: CDR1 SSHAT, CDR2 FNYEAQ (reference sequence). In TCRdb, the RT-PCR reads were re-called with MiXCR into one record per CDR3 protein. The sample holds about 960,000 distinct CDR3 sequences, about 20% seen once. This clonotype was observed a few times. The junction does not match germline at one end; this may be a read error. Sequencing was performed on blood, either unsorted or a sorted T cell fraction (not recorded which). This chain uses TRBV7-7 with TRBJ1-4; D is possibly TRBD1 (6 bases). The TCR comes from a human donor who was either an allogeneic HSCT recipient or a stem cell or donor lymphocyte infusion donor (not recorded which). It is not recorded whose cells these are; they may come from a transplant donor. The CDR3 loop reads CASSKTQAGGEKLFF. The CDR3 coding sequence is TGTGCTAGCAGTAAGACCCAGGCTGGGGGCGAAAAACTGTTTTTT.